This entry is about one T cell receptor (beta chain). From the RT-PCR reads, TCRdb called clonotypes with MiXCR, one entry per CDR3 protein. Among almost 700,000 distinct CDR3 sequences listed, approximately 15% were seen once. Germline lookup yields CDR1 MNHEY and CDR2 SVGAGI. This CDR3 has 15 residues. Trimming took 0 bases from V and 1 from J; bases not matched to a gene: 2. The chain is built from TRBV6-5 and TRBJ2-7, with 8 bases lining up with TRBD2. This TCR was recovered from a female donor in good health, serving as a healthy control. Sequences were obtained from memory CD4+ T cells from blood. The CDR3 nucleotides are TGTGCCAGCAGTTACTCAAGCGGGAGTTCCTACGAGCAGTACTTC. Translation gives CASSYSSGSSYEQYF.